The clone carrying this T cell receptor beta chain showed up just once. This record belongs to a study of blood T cell repertoires in COVID-19. V shed 2 bases and J 0 bases; nucleotides not matched to a gene: 17. The CDR3 has 20 amino acids. Cohort 3 recovered donors had two negative PCRs, clearance, or symptom resolution. How the authors handled the data: Reference gene primer amplification gave estimated nucleated cell counts. Profiling relied on immunoSEQ multiplex PCR, and the TCRdb table lists in-frame clones only, not all of them. The V and J calls and clone size were taken over from that table, and D and trimming were inferred from the DNA. The sample holds about 220,000 clones, under 90% seen once.

The TCR originated in a woman aged 55-69 years who had recovered from COVID-19. The sequenced sample consisted of PBMCs or T cells enriched from blood (not recorded which). The gene calls are TRBV6-7 and TRBJ1-1, with 8 bases identical to TRBD1. TRBV6-7 is an open reading frame, and its role is uncertain. CDR3 residues: CASSYLKDRANPLMNTEAFF. The CDR3 nucleotides are TGTGCCAGCAGTTACCTTAAGGACAGGGCCAATCCCTTAATGAACACTGAAGCTTTCTTT.